The 20 T cell receptor beta chains presented below share a single source sample, sequenced in a study of early T cells in non-severe SARS-CoV-2 infection. TCRdb independently ran MiXCR on the 5' RACE reads; one entry per CDR3 protein. Here the sample spans 95,000 to 100,000 distinct CDR3 sequences, approximately 10% being singletons. The sample comprised whole blood. The receptor set was obtained from an adult who was a healthcare worker with PCR-confirmed SARS-CoV-2 infection or an uninfected control (not recorded which).

This clonotype has a handful of counts. This chain links TRBV27 with TRBJ2-1, with a weak D call TRBD2 (6 bases). Trimming removed 7 bases at V and 9 bases at J, with 16 bases between. Germline V gene data show CDR1 as MNHEY and CDR2 as SMNVEV (reference sequence). This CDR3 has 13 residues. For the CDR3, the DNA is TGTGCCAGCATGATCGGGAGTAGCGGTGAGCAGTTCTTC. As protein: CASMIGSSGEQFF.

V gene TRBV7-9 combines with J gene TRBJ2-2; TRBD1 aligns across 8 bases. Germline trimming cut 5 bases from V and 0 bases from J; bases unmatched to any gene: 5. Germline V gives CDR1 SEHNR, CDR2 FQNEAQ (reference sequence). The CDR3 consists of 16 residues. CDR3 sequence: CASSRRQGSNTGELFF. DNA for the CDR3: TGTGCCAGCAGCCGCAGACAGGGGTCGAACACCGGGGAGCTGTTTTTT. Complete variable domain (other parts from reference TRBV7-9 and TRBJ2-2): DTGVSQNPRHKITKRGQNVTFRCDPISEHNRLYWYRQTLGQGPEFLTYFQNEAQLEKSRLLSDRFSAERPKGSFSTLEIQRTEQGDSAMYLCASSRRQGSNTGELFFGEGSRLTVL.

This clonotype has only a few counts. The chain employs TRBV6-1 and TRBJ1-4, with 7 positions matching TRBD1. The CDR3 has 15 residues. Germline trimming cut 5 bases from V and 10 bases from J; bases unmatched to any gene: 13. Germline V CDR1 and CDR2: MNHNS, SASEGT. The DNA of the CDR3 is TGTGCCAGCAGTCCCGCTACGACAGGGACGGGAAAACTGTTTTTT. Its translation: CASSPATTGTGKLFF.

The chain couples TRBV6-5 to TRBJ2-1, with D possibly being TRBD1 (6 bases). The CDR3 covers 13 residues. Germline CDR1 MNHEY, CDR2 SVGAGI. Trimming left V 5 bases short and J 6 bases short, with 11 bases between. CDR3 sequence: CASSQQGFNEQFF. CDR3 bases: TGTGCCAGCAGTCAACAGGGTTTCAATGAGCAGTTCTTC.

This clonotype was recorded a few times. The J gene is TRBJ1-5, the V gene TRBV6-6; D uncertain. The V gene lost 4 bases and the J gene lost 3 bases, with 7 bases spanning the gap. The CDR3 is 13 residues long. Germline V gene data show CDR1 as MNHNY and CDR2 as SVGAGI (reference sequence). CDR3 in DNA: TGTGCCAGCAGTTCCGGGCTCAATCAGCCCCAGCATTTT. This codes for CASSSGLNQPQHF.

The V and J genes are TRBV29-1 and TRBJ1-1, with 7 bases fitting TRBD1. The CDR3 loop spans 13 amino acids. The V segment lost 7 bases and the J segment 3 bases; nucleotides outside the gene matches: 8. Germline CDR1 and CDR2: SQVTM and ANQGSEA. CDR3 protein: CSGQRGRDTEAFF. CDR3 bases: TGCAGCGGCCAAAGGGGGCGCGACACTGAAGCTTTCTTT.

This clonotype has a count of ten or more. The chain links TRBV18 to TRBJ2-2; D gene unclear. Germline assignment: CDR1 KGHSH and CDR2 LQKENI. This CDR3 has 15 amino acids. Trimming pared 3 bases from V and 1 base from J, leaving 9 bases between. Here the CDR3 reads CASSPNQLNTGELFF. The CDR3 DNA reads as TGTGCCAGCTCACCCAACCAGCTGAACACCGGGGAGCTGTTTTTT. Full variable domain (outside the CDR3, taken from reference TRBV18 and TRBJ2-2): NAGVMQNPRHLVRRRGQEARLRCSPMKGHSHVYWYRQLPEEGLKFMVYLQKENIIDESGMPKERFSAEFPKEGPSILRIQQVVRGDSAAYFCASSPNQLNTGELFFGEGSRLTVL.

This clonotype occurred a few times. This chain joins TRBV5-6 and TRBJ2-7; no reliable D call. This CDR3 contains 15 residues. Germline V gene data show CDR1 as SGHDT and CDR2 as YYEEEE. V was pared by 4 bases and J by 4 bases, with 18 bases between. The DNA of the CDR3 is TGTGCCAGCAGCCTGAGGCAGCAAAAGCAGTACGAGCAGTACTTC. Protein product: CASSLRQQKQYEQYF.

This clonotype was recorded once. J is TRBJ2-3 and V is TRBV7-6, with 9 positions matching TRBD2. V lost 5 bases to trimming and J lost 4 bases; unmatched junction nucleotides: 25. This CDR3 has 21 amino acids. Looked up from germline, CDR1 is SGHVS and CDR2 is FNYEAQ. CDR3 loop: CASSPGTPIPGGSGRSDTQYF. The CDR3 bases are TGTGCCAGCAGCCCCGGGACACCTATTCCAGGGGGTAGCGGGAGATCAGATACGCAGTATTTT.

This clonotype turned up a few times. This chain links TRBV14 with TRBJ1-3; D is ambiguous. The germline CDR1 and CDR2 sequences are SGHDN and FVKESK. V shed 5 bases and J shed 0 bases, with 11 bases lying between them. The CDR3 extends over 15 amino acids. Written as DNA, the CDR3 is TGTGCCAGCAGCTTCCAAACAGTCTCTGGAAACACCATATATTTT. It yields the protein CASSFQTVSGNTIYF.

This clonotype came up once. The chain links TRBV29-1 to TRBJ2-5; D remains ambiguous. The CDR3 covers 12 residues. Trimming removed 3 bases at V and 0 bases at J, with 5 bases between. The germline V gene has CDR1 SQVTM and CDR2 ANQGSEA. The CDR3, as DNA: TGCAGCGTTGACACGTACCAAGAGACCCAGTACTTC. This gives the protein CSVDTYQETQYF. The whole variable domain, filled in from reference TRBV29-1 and TRBJ2-5, reads SAVISQKPSRDICQRGTSLTIQCQVDSQVTMMFWYRQQPGQSLTLIATANQGSEATYESGFVIDKFPISRPNLTFSTLTVSNMSPEDSSIYLCSVDTYQETQYFGPGTRLLVL.

This chain links TRBV28 with TRBJ2-7; TRBD2 agrees at 9 bases. This CDR3 has 15 residues. Per germline, CDR1 MDHEN and CDR2 SYDVKM. Trimming at V came to 4 bases and at J to 0 bases, leaving 4 bases not matched to a gene. CDR3 in amino acids: CASSSRLAASYEQYF. The CDR3 DNA reads TGTGCCAGCAGTTCCCGACTAGCGGCCTCCTACGAGCAGTACTTC.

This chain links TRBV7-2 with TRBJ2-1; the D gene could be TRBD1 or TRBD2 (6 bases each). CDR3 length: 15 amino acids. CDR1 is SGHTA, CDR2 FQGNSA, per germline. Trimming took off 5 bases at V and 2 bases at J, with 13 bases between the two ends. The CDR3 region is CASSRARGPYNEQFF. CDR3 nucleotides: TGTGCCAGCAGCCGGGCCCGGGGGCCCTACAATGAGCAGTTCTTC.

The chain carries TRBV6-5 and TRBJ1-2; a weak D match, TRBD1 (6 bases). Trimming cost V 0 bases and J 0 bases, with 17 bases left between them. CDR1 and CDR2 (germline): MNHEY, SVGAGI. CDR3 length: 18 residues. This CDR3 is CASSYSRAGDDPNYGYTF. In DNA, the CDR3 is TGTGCCAGCAGTTACTCGAGGGCAGGGGACGATCCTAACTATGGCTACACCTTC.

This clonotype was seen ten or more times. The chain recombines TRBV10-1 with TRBJ1-1; D is possibly TRBD1 (6 bases). Germline values: CDR1 WNHNN, CDR2 SYGVQD (reference sequence). The CDR3 contains 14 residues. Deletions cut 9 bases from V and 1 base from J, with 15 bases between. CDR3: CARGAGWPNTEAFF. CDR3 in DNA: TGCGCCAGGGGGGCCGGTTGGCCGAACACTGAAGCTTTCTTT.

This clonotype was observed a few times. This chain connects TRBV20-1 to TRBJ2-2, with D maybe TRBD1 (6 bases). CDR3 size: 13 residues. V shed 5 bases and J shed 4 bases, with 11 bases lying between them. Looked up from germline, CDR1 is DFQATT and CDR2 is SNEGSKA (reference sequence). The chain's CDR3 is CSASQGVTGELFF. The CDR3 DNA sequence: TGCAGTGCTTCACAGGGAGTCACCGGGGAGCTGTTTTTT.

This clonotype was found many times. The chain uses TRBV29-1 and TRBJ2-3; maybe TRBD2 (5 bases). Germline V gene lookup returns CDR1 SQVTM and CDR2 ANQGSEA. This CDR3 comprises 13 residues. Trimming left V 3 bases short and J 8 bases short, with 15 bases between. The CDR3 bases are TGCAGCGTTGATTTAGCGATCGTTGGTACGCAGTATTTT. It is translated as CSVDLAIVGTQYF.

In this sample, this clonotype turned up many times. The V and J genes are TRBV14 and TRBJ1-6; 7 bases line up with TRBD1. Germline-derived CDR1 and CDR2 are SGHDN and FVKESK. V was clipped by 1 base and J by 8 bases; unmatched bases: 11. This CDR3 is 17 amino acids long. DNA of the CDR3: TGTGCCAGCAGCCAAGGAGCGCCGACAGGGAGATATTCACCCCTCCACTTT. Translation: CASSQGAPTGRYSPLHF. Based on the CDR3 plus reference TRBV14 and TRBJ1-6, the full variable domain is EAGVTQFPSHSVIEKGQTVTLRCDPISGHDNLYWYRRVMGKEIKFLLHFVKESKQDESGMPNNRFLAERTGGTYSTLKVQPAELEDSGVYFCASSQGAPTGRYSPLHFGNGTRLTVT.

This clonotype has at least ten counts. The chain uses TRBV7-8 and TRBJ1-2; D not certain. The CDR3 is 16 residues long. Germline V CDR1 and CDR2: SGHVS, FQNEAQ. V lost 1 base to trimming and J lost 4 bases, with 16 bases between them. The CDR3 sequence is CASSLGVPGAFYGYTF. The CDR3 DNA reads as TGTGCCAGCAGCTTAGGGGTCCCGGGAGCTTTCTATGGCTACACCTTC.

This clonotype was observed a few times. The chain is built from TRBV20-1 and TRBJ2-5; D unresolved. V was pared by 7 bases and J by 4 bases, with 1 base between. The germline CDR1 and CDR2 sequences are DFQATT and SNEGSKA (reference sequence). The CDR3 covers 8 residues. CDR3 region: CSGETQYF. The CDR3 bases are TGCAGTGGAGAGACCCAGTACTTC.